Shown below are 5 T cell receptor beta chains from a single sample sequenced in a study of CD8+CD57+ T cells in acquired aplastic anemia. Profiling that covered TCR beta VDJ and CDR3 relied on genomic DNA as its template. MiXCR, applied by TCRdb to the reads, yields one record per CDR3 protein. The repertoire holds around 190,000 distinct CDR3 sequences, about 53% seen once, with more than 15% in the top ten. What was sequenced was sorted CD4+, CD8+, or CD8+CD57+ T cells (not recorded which) from PBMCs. These receptors all stem from a human donor in good health, serving as a control.

This chain joins TRBV7-2 and TRBJ1-6; D unclear. The ends were cut back, 2 bases at V and 10 bases at J, with 12 bases in the middle. The CDR3 extends over 14 amino acids. Germline-derived CDR1 and CDR2 are SGHTA and FQGNSA. CDR3 bases: TGTGCCAGCAGCTTACAACGAGGGCGGTCACCCCTCCACTTT. It codes for CASSLQRGRSPLHF.

This clonotype was detected many times. The V call is TRBV7-2, the J call TRBJ2-3; TRBD2 matches at 7 bases. Germline V gene lookup returns CDR1 SGHTA and CDR2 FQGNSA. The CDR3 length is 15 residues. V lost 1 base and J lost 3; bases outside the gene matches: 4. CDR3: CASSLGGSRTDTQYF. Here the CDR3 DNA reads TGTGCCAGCAGCTTAGGCGGGAGCAGAACAGATACGCAGTATTTT.

This CDR3 reads CASSRPGQGYYEQYF. CDR3 nucleotide sequence: TGTGCCAGCAGCCGTCCGGGACAGGGATACTACGAGCAGTACTTC. This chain joins TRBV5-5 and TRBJ2-7; 9 nucleotides agree with TRBD1. The junction had 8 bases not matched to a gene; V was cut back by 4 bases and J by 3 bases. The V gene's germline CDR1 is SGHKS and CDR2 YYEKEE (reference sequence). The CDR3 sequence is 15 residues long.

The table lists this clonotype with a few counts. The chain carries TRBV19 and TRBJ1-6; perhaps TRBD1 as D (6 bases). Trimming removed 3 bases from V and 7 bases from J, with 16 bases in between. Germline values: CDR1 LNHDA, CDR2 SQIVND (reference sequence). The CDR3 runs to 16 residues. As DNA, the CDR3 is TGTGCCAGTAGTATCAGGATAAATACAGGGAATTCACCCCTCCACTTT. Translating gives CASSIRINTGNSPLHF.

This clonotype turned up a few times. This CDR3 reads CASSKNRQTYEQYF. The CDR3 DNA reads as TGTGCCAGCTCAAAGAACAGGCAAACCTACGAGCAGTACTTC. The gene calls are TRBV18 and TRBJ2-7; a weak D match, TRBD1 (5 bases). Trimming removed 5 bases at V and 2 bases at J, with 13 bases between. The CDR3 totals 14 residues. Germline V gene data show CDR1 as KGHSH and CDR2 as LQKENI. Looking up the rest from reference TRBV18 and TRBJ2-7 gives the full variable domain: NAGVMQNPRHLVRRRGQEARLRCSPMKGHSHVYWYRQLPEEGLKFMVYLQKENIIDESGMPKERFSAEFPKEGPSILRIQQVVRGDSAAYFCASSKNRQTYEQYFGPGTRLTVT.